The 30 T cell receptor beta chains reported below all come from one sample, sequenced in a study of blood T cell repertoires in COVID-19. Assay used: immunoSEQ multiplex PCR; TCRdb lists only in-frame clones, some missing. Of 300,000 to 450,000 clones in the sample, around 87% were seen once. The sequenced material came from peripheral blood. These receptors all stem from a human donor in a cohort sampled during active COVID-19.

This clone was recorded only once. The V and J genes are TRBV7-2 and TRBJ1-3; D not certain. The CDR3 extends over 16 amino acids. CDR1 and CDR2 from the germline V gene are SGHTA and FQGNSA. Trimming took off 0 bases at V and 0 bases at J, with 9 bases between the two ends. CDR3 nucleotide sequence: TGTGCCAGCAGCTTAGCCCTCGCGAACTCTGGAAACACCATATATTTT. It translates to CASSLALANSGNTIYF.

This clone was recorded a few times. This chain joins TRBV20-1 and TRBJ2-7, with D unresolved. Germline CDR1 is DFQATT and CDR2 is SNEGSKA (reference sequence). V lost 6 bases to trimming and J lost 6 bases, with 12 bases between them. The CDR3 totals 11 residues. CDR3 coding DNA: TGCAGTGCCAGTTTACTTTCCGAGCAGTACTTC. It is translated as CSASLLSEQYF.

The gene calls are TRBV5-6 and TRBJ1-6; 7 bases fit TRBD1. The CDR3 runs 13 residues. Trimming took 5 bases from V and 14 from J; bases not matched to a gene: 10. Germline CDR1 reads SGHDT; CDR2 reads YYEEEE. In DNA form, the CDR3 reads TGTGCCAGCAGACGGAGGGACAGCAGGACCCTCCACTTT. Encoded protein: CASRRRDSRTLHF.

The rearrangement joins TRBV6-2 or TRBV6-3 to TRBJ2-3; the D is unclear. V lost 4 bases and J 2 bases, leaving 10 bases between the germline ends. CDR1 is MNHEY, CDR2 SVGEGT, per germline. The length of the CDR3 is 14 residues. The CDR3 loop reads CASSSRYDTDTQYF. The CDR3 coding sequence is TGTGCCAGCAGTTCTAGGTACGACACAGATACGCAGTATTTT.

This clone was seen a single time. V usage is TRBV23-1 and J usage is TRBJ2-3, with D unclear. TRBV23-1 is flagged as an ORF with uncertain function. The CDR3 spans 17 residues. V was cut by 2 bases and J by 6 bases, with 21 bases left in between. The CDR3 loop is CASSQERQESFDDTQYF. CDR3 bases: TGCGCCAGCAGTCAAGAAAGGCAGGAATCCTTCGACGATACGCAGTATTTT.

The chain has TRBV2 and TRBJ2-1, with D perhaps matching TRBD2 (5 bases). Trimming shortened V by 2 bases and J by 7 bases, and 6 bases separated the two germline ends. This CDR3 comprises 12 residues. Germline V lookup: CDR1 SNHLY, CDR2 FYNNEI. The CDR3 DNA sequence: TGTGCCAGCAGTGAAAGGGAGAATGAGCAGTTCTTC. This codes for CASSERENEQFF.

V usage is TRBV4-1 and J usage is TRBJ1-2; TRBD1 agrees at 7 bases. Germline loops: CDR1 MGHRA, CDR2 YSYEKL. This CDR3 comprises 15 residues. J was trimmed by 4 bases and V by 0 bases; bases with no gene match: 5. CDR3 DNA: TGCGCCAGCAGCCAAGAGACAGGGATCGGCTATGGCTACACCTTC. It encodes CASSQETGIGYGYTF.

The chain recombines TRBV7-8 with TRBJ1-2, with D uncertain. The CDR3 runs 17 residues. The germline gives CDR1 SGHVS, CDR2 FQNEAQ. Trimming shortened V by 5 bases and J by 4 bases, and 23 bases separated the two germline ends. CDR3 in amino acids: CASSPPSRPRGLYGYTF. In DNA, the CDR3 is TGTGCCAGCAGCCCCCCAAGCCGGCCCCGGGGTCTCTATGGCTACACCTTC.

V usage is TRBV30 and J usage is TRBJ1-6, with a tentative D call TRBD1 (5 bases). Looked up from germline, CDR1 is GTSNPN and CDR2 is SVGIG (reference sequence). V was trimmed by 3 bases and J by 5 bases, leaving 14 bases between them. The length of the CDR3 is 15 residues. CDR3 sequence reads: CAWSLTGGDNSPLHF. In DNA form, the CDR3 reads TGTGCCTGGAGCCTCACAGGAGGGGATAATTCACCCCTCCACTTT.

The gene calls are TRBV28 and TRBJ2-5, with TRBD2 matching 9 bases. V lost 2 bases to trimming and J lost 5 bases; unmatched junction nucleotides: 6. The CDR3 runs to 15 residues. In germline, CDR1 is MDHEN, CDR2 SYDVKM. This chain's CDR3 is CASSLGLAGWETQYF. The CDR3 nucleotides are TGTGCCAGCAGTTTAGGTCTAGCGGGATGGGAGACCCAGTACTTC.

The V call is TRBV27, the J call TRBJ1-5; no firm D call. V lost 3 bases and J lost 7, with 10 bases in between. Germline loops: CDR1 MNHEY, CDR2 SMNVEV (reference sequence). CDR3 length equals 13 residues. DNA for the CDR3: TGTGCCAGCAGTTTCCGGGGTCGGCAGCCCCAGCATTTT. Translating gives CASSFRGRQPQHF.

This clone was seen a handful of times. The chain has TRBV30 and TRBJ1-2; D gene uncertain. Per the germline V gene, CDR1 is GTSNPN and CDR2 is SVGIG (reference sequence). This CDR3 has 12 amino acids. Trimming pared 2 bases from V and 0 bases from J, leaving 4 bases between. The CDR3 spells CAWSRANYGYTF. The CDR3 DNA reads as TGTGCCTGGAGTAGAGCTAACTATGGCTACACCTTC.

The gene calls are TRBV5-5 and TRBJ1-6; D is ambiguous. Germline V gene data show CDR1 as SGHKS and CDR2 as YYEKEE (reference sequence). V was trimmed by 1 base and J by 4 bases, leaving 9 bases between them. CDR3 length equals 15 residues. CDR3 bases: TGTGCCAGCAGCTTGCGGCGGGGTTATAATTCACCCCTCCACTTT. This sequence encodes CASSLRRGYNSPLHF.

With respect to this clone: The sample contains more than one DNA sequence encoding this CDR3. This chain connects TRBV5-1 to TRBJ2-2, with 7 bases lining up with TRBD1. Per the germline V gene, CDR1 is SGHRS and CDR2 is YFSETQ. The trim removed 1 base at V and 5 bases at J, leaving 5 bases unmatched. This CDR3 is built from 15 residues. The CDR3 is CASSLSQGSTGELFF. The CDR3 region has the DNA TGCGCCAGCAGCTTGTCACAGGGGTCGACCGGGGAGCTGTTTTTT.

The chain combines TRBV11-1 with TRBJ2-2; 9 bases align to TRBD2. This CDR3 is built from 16 residues. V shed 6 bases and J 7 bases; nucleotides not matched to a gene: 12. The germline V gene encodes CDR1 SGHAT and CDR2 FQDESV (reference sequence). CDR3: CASRATGSGSGGELFF. CDR3 sequence (DNA): TGTGCCAGCAGGGCCACAGGTAGCGGGAGTGGCGGGGAGCTGTTTTTT.

About this clone itself: The same CDR3 arises from other DNA sequences in this sample as well. This rearrangement joins TRBV11-3 to TRBJ2-3; TRBD2 matches at 13 bases. This CDR3 is 16 amino acids long. Germline V gives CDR1 SGHNT, CDR2 YENEEA. V lost 4 bases and J lost 0; bases outside the gene matches: 1. CDR3 sequence (DNA): TGTGCCAGCAGCTCGGGACTAGCGGGAAGCACAGATACGCAGTATTTT. Amino acids: CASSSGLAGSTDTQYF.

The chain carries TRBV5-4 and TRBJ2-7; D might be TRBD1 (5 bases). The CDR3 consists of 18 residues. The germline V gene encodes CDR1 SGHNT and CDR2 YYREEE (reference sequence). Trimming shortened V by 4 bases and J by 0 bases, and 23 bases separated the two germline ends. The CDR3 is CASSPGRGSPSLSYEQYF. CDR3 sequence (DNA): TGTGCCAGCAGCCCCGGTAGGGGTTCCCCGAGCCTCTCCTACGAGCAGTACTTC.

The rearrangement links TRBV5-1 to TRBJ2-3, with 11 positions matching TRBD2. The CDR3 is made up of 17 amino acids. V lost 4 bases to trimming and J lost 1 base; unmatched junction nucleotides: 8. CDR1 and CDR2 from the germline V gene are SGHRS and YFSETQ. The CDR3 coding sequence is TGCGCCAGCAGCGTCTCCGGGACTAGCGGAGGCACAGATACGCAGTATTTT. It translates to CASSVSGTSGGTDTQYF. The variable domain in full, completed from reference TRBV5-1 and TRBJ2-3, reads KAGVTQTPRYLIKTRGQQVTLSCSPISGHRSVSWYQQTPGQGLQFLFEYFSETQRNKGNFPGRFSGRQFSNSRSEMNVSTLELGDSALYLCASSVSGTSGGTDTQYFGPGTRLTVL.

This chain joins TRBV7-2 and TRBJ2-1; 9 bases are a match to TRBD2. CDR3 length: 15 amino acids. Germline-derived CDR1 and CDR2 are SGHTA and FQGNSA. The V and J ends lost 1 base and 4 bases, in that order; junction bases with no gene match: 2. The DNA for the CDR3 is TGTGCCAGCAGCTTAGAGACTAGCGGATACAATGAGCAGTTCTTC. It yields the protein CASSLETSGYNEQFF.

This clone is a singleton in its sample. This chain links TRBV2 with TRBJ2-5; TRBD2 is a possible D gene (7 bases). V gave up 6 bases and J gave up 1 base, with 15 bases separating them. Germline V gene sequence: CDR1 SNHLY, CDR2 FYNNEI. This CDR3 spans 15 amino acids. The CDR3 loop reads CASSRWGGPQETQYF. Written as DNA, the CDR3 is TGTGCCAGCAGCCGATGGGGGGGCCCCCAAGAGACCCAGTACTTC.

The CDR3 protein is CASSLDQGQITDTQYF. The DNA for the CDR3 is TGTGCCAGCAGCTTAGATCAAGGACAGATCACAGATACGCAGTATTTT. This chain connects TRBV11-2 to TRBJ2-3; D might be TRBD1 (6 bases). The CDR3 has 16 amino acids. The germline V gene has CDR1 SGHAT and CDR2 FQNNGV. V lost 0 bases and J lost 2, with 12 bases in between. Full variable domain (rest looked up from reference TRBV11-2 and TRBJ2-3): EAGVAQSPRYKIIEKRQSVAFWCNPISGHATLYWYQQILGQGPKLLIQFQNNGVVDDSQLPKDRFSAERLKGVDSTLKIQPAKLEDSAVYLCASSLDQGQITDTQYFGPGTRLTVL.

This clone appeared once. This chain connects TRBV11-2 to TRBJ1-6; 9 bases fit TRBD1. Losses at the gene ends were 5 bases for V and 7 bases for J; bases not matched to a gene: 6. The V gene's germline CDR1 is SGHAT and CDR2 FQNNGV. The CDR3 runs 15 residues. The chain's CDR3 is CASSTRTGENSPLHF. The CDR3, as DNA: TGTGCCAGCAGCACCCGGACAGGGGAGAATTCACCCCTCCACTTT.

This clone was seen once. This chain uses TRBV5-1 with TRBJ2-3; D is unresolved. The germline V and J ends were trimmed by 5 bases and 3 bases, with 13 bases remaining between them. The CDR3 has 14 residues. Germline-derived CDR1 and CDR2 are SGHRS and YFSETQ. The CDR3 loop reads CASSKTSSTDTQYF. Written as DNA, the CDR3 is TGCGCCAGCAGTAAGACATCTTCGACAGATACGCAGTATTTT.

This chain links TRBV28 with TRBJ2-1; possibly TRBD1 for D (5 bases). This CDR3 region has 14 residues. Germline V gives CDR1 MDHEN, CDR2 SYDVKM. V dropped 10 bases and J dropped 0 bases, with 13 bases sitting between them. The CDR3 DNA follows: TGTGCCACCTTTCAGGGCGGCTCCTACAATGAGCAGTTCTTC. Translation: CATFQGGSYNEQFF.

The chain combines TRBV5-4 with TRBJ2-1; TRBD1 aligns across 9 bases. The CDR3 length is 15 residues. Germline CDR1 reads SGHNT; CDR2 reads YYREEE (reference sequence). The trim removed 4 bases at V and 4 bases at J, leaving 6 bases unmatched. In DNA form, the CDR3 reads TGTGCCAGCAGCGAGAGGACAGGGGAATACAATGAGCAGTTCTTC. It encodes CASSERTGEYNEQFF.

This clone was detected only once. The chain joins TRBV10-3 to TRBJ1-2, with TRBD1 identical over 10 bases. This CDR3 region has 15 residues. The germline CDR1 and CDR2 sequences are ENHRY and SYGVKD. V gave up 10 bases and J gave up 1 base; unmatched junction bases: 9. The CDR3 here is CASAGTGALNYGYTF. CDR3 DNA: TGTGCCAGCGCCGGGACAGGGGCCCTTAACTATGGCTACACCTTC.

The chain links TRBV3-1 (or the pseudogene TRBV3-2) to TRBJ2-1; the match to TRBD2 covers 15 bases. This CDR3 has 16 amino acids. Germline V CDR1 and CDR2: LGHDT, YNNKEL (reference sequence). The ends lost 6 bases at V and 8 bases at J; junction bases unmatched: 8. The CDR3, as DNA: TGTGCCAGCAGAGAAGGGACTAGCGGGGGGTTGGATGAGCAGTTCTTC. As protein: CASREGTSGGLDEQFF.

This chain connects TRBV14 to TRBJ2-3, with D possibly TRBD1 on 6 matching bases. This CDR3 region has 14 residues. Trimming shortened V by 4 bases and J by 2 bases, and 10 bases separated the two germline ends. Germline CDR1 SGHDN, CDR2 FVKESK. The CDR3 here is CASSPLGATDTQYF. Written as DNA, the CDR3 is TGTGCCAGCAGCCCCCTGGGGGCCACAGATACGCAGTATTTT. Using reference TRBV14 and TRBJ2-3 for the parts outside the CDR3, the full variable domain is EAGVTQFPSHSVIEKGQTVTLRCDPISGHDNLYWYRRVMGKEIKFLLHFVKESKQDESGMPNNRFLAERTGGTYSTLKVQPAELEDSGVYFCASSPLGATDTQYFGPGTRLTVL.

This sequence joins TRBV2 and TRBJ1-5; 8 bases fit TRBD1. The CDR3 contains 16 residues. Trimming cost V 6 bases and J 11 bases; bases outside gene matches: 18. Germline CDR1 and CDR2: SNHLY and FYNNEI. CDR3: CASSLLTGGPAEAQHF. The CDR3 DNA sequence: TGTGCCAGCAGCCTCTTAACAGGGGGGCCAGCTGAGGCCCAGCATTTT.

The CDR3 spells CASSSRDTQYF. In DNA form, the CDR3 reads TGTGCCAGCAGTTCTCGGGATACGCAGTATTTT. The chain links TRBV12-3 or TRBV12-4 to TRBJ2-3; D remains unclear. This CDR3 is 11 amino acids long. V lost 4 bases, J lost 6 bases, and 5 bases lay in between.